The 24 T cell receptor beta chains in this list originate from one sample, sequenced in a study of PD-1 blockade in classical Hodgkin lymphoma. TCRdb keeps only in-frame clones here, not all; method: immunoSEQ multiplex PCR. The sample contains about 84,000 clones, roughly 90% of which appear only once. Each of the patients experienced relapse following autologous stem cell transplantation, and their brentuximab vedotin exposure differed. Sequenced here: peripheral blood mononuclear cells (PBMCs), sampled at baseline. The receptors derive from a human donor with classical Hodgkin lymphoma.

V usage is TRBV5-4 and J usage is TRBJ1-2; a weak D match, TRBD1 (6 bases). CDR3 length: 15 amino acids. Germline V gene sequence: CDR1 SGHNT, CDR2 YYREEE (reference sequence). The V gene lost 4 bases and the J gene lost 3 bases, with 16 bases spanning the gap. In DNA, the CDR3 is TGTGCCAGCAGCCCCGACAGGTCGAAATACTATGGCTACACCTTC. Translation gives CASSPDRSKYYGYTF.

This sequence joins TRBV2 and TRBJ2-7, with TRBD2 matching over 10 bases. The CDR3 contains 15 residues. CDR1 is SNHLY and CDR2 is FYNNEI in the germline V gene. V was pared by 10 bases and J by 3 bases, with 12 bases of the junction left unmatched. The CDR3 DNA reads TGTGCCACCTCTGAGGTACAGCGGGAGGGCTACGAGCAGTACTTC. It specifies CATSEVQREGYEQYF. Combining the CDR3 with reference TRBV2 and TRBJ2-7 gives the whole variable domain EPEVTQTPSHQVTQMGQEVILRCVPISNHLYFYWYRQILGQKVEFLVSFYNNEISEKSEIFDDQFSVERPDGSNFTLKIRSTKLEDSAMYFCATSEVQREGYEQYFGPGTRLTVT.

The chain has TRBV6-6 and TRBJ1-5; D is unresolved. Germline CDR1 and CDR2: MNHNY and SVGAGI (reference sequence). CDR3 length: 15 amino acids. V lost 6 bases, J lost 2 bases, and 14 bases lay in between. The CDR3 loop is CASSRTYWGNQPQHF. The CDR3 bases are TGTGCCAGCAGCCGAACTTATTGGGGCAATCAGCCCCAGCATTTT.

This chain connects TRBV6-5 to TRBJ2-7; a possible D gene is TRBD1 (5 bases). Trimming removed 6 bases from V and 1 base from J, with 13 bases in between. Germline V gives CDR1 MNHEY, CDR2 SVGAGI. This CDR3 has 14 residues. CDR3 in DNA: TGTGCCAGCAGGATGGGGCATTTGTCCTACGAGCAGTACTTC. This codes for CASRMGHLSYEQYF.

V and J are TRBV13 and TRBJ1-1; D is ambiguous. Trimming took 2 bases from V and 7 from J, leaving 14 bases between them. The CDR3 runs to 14 residues. Germline assignment: CDR1 PRHDT and CDR2 FYEKMQ (reference sequence). This CDR3 is CASSLRSNRDEAFF. DNA for the CDR3: TGTGCCAGCAGCTTAAGAAGTAACCGGGATGAAGCTTTCTTT.

The genes are TRBV4-1 and TRBJ2-7; no firm D call. The germline V and J ends were trimmed by 0 bases and 2 bases, with 14 bases remaining between them. The CDR3 length is 16 residues. CDR1 is MGHRA, CDR2 YSYEKL, per germline. This CDR3 is CASSQEGAPRPYEQYF. The CDR3 DNA follows: TGCGCCAGCAGCCAAGAAGGCGCTCCAAGGCCCTACGAGCAGTACTTC.

The V gene is TRBV6-6, the J gene TRBJ1-2; D not resolved. Trimming shortened V by 5 bases and J by 4 bases, and 20 bases separated the two germline ends. The CDR3 covers 16 residues. Germline V gives CDR1 MNHNY, CDR2 SVGAGI (reference sequence). CDR3 bases: TGTGCCAGCAGTCCCCTGGCGGTGCCAACCCCCTATGGCTACACCTTC. Residues: CASSPLAVPTPYGYTF.

J is TRBJ2-2 and V is TRBV7-2; D remains ambiguous. From germline, CDR1 is SGHTA and CDR2 FQGNSA. The ends were cut back, 3 bases at V and 0 bases at J, with 11 bases in the middle. There are 16 residues in the CDR3. In nucleotides, the CDR3 is TGTGCCAGCAGCTTTATGGCGGCTGCGAACACCGGGGAGCTGTTTTTT. It yields the protein CASSFMAAANTGELFF.

The V and J genes are TRBV10-1 and TRBJ2-2, with unresolved D. The CDR3 consists of 15 residues. The germline V and J ends were trimmed by 0 bases and 4 bases, with 9 bases remaining between them. Germline CDR1 reads WNHNN; CDR2 reads SYGVQD (reference sequence). This CDR3 is CASSESRLSTGELFF. In DNA, the CDR3 is TGCGCCAGCAGTGAGTCGAGGCTGTCCACCGGGGAGCTGTTTTTT.

This sequence joins TRBV25-1 and TRBJ2-5; D is tentatively TRBD1 or TRBD2 (5 bases each). The CDR3 runs 13 residues. Germline CDR1 reads MGHDK; CDR2 reads SYGVNS. Trimming cost V 4 bases and J 2 bases, with 8 bases left between them. The CDR3 DNA reads TGTGCCAGCAGTGCCTGGGGGCAAGAGACCCAGTACTTC. Protein product: CASSAWGQETQYF.

As regards this clone: At the DNA level, this CDR3 is encoded by other sequences in the same sample as well. The chain recombines TRBV7-2 with TRBJ1-5; D is unclear. This CDR3 has 13 residues. CDR1 is SGHTA and CDR2 is FQGNSA in the germline V gene. The ends were cut back, 1 base at V and 4 bases at J, with 5 bases in the middle. The CDR3 DNA sequence: TGTGCCAGCAGCTTAGGGGTGAATCAGCCCCAGCATTTT. It yields the protein CASSLGVNQPQHF.

The table lists this clone with a few counts. The chain combines TRBV18 with TRBJ1-1, with D hard to call. Trimming took off 11 bases at V and 5 bases at J, with 15 bases between the two ends. This CDR3 spans 12 amino acids. CDR1 and CDR2 (germline): KGHSH, LQKENI. CDR3 sequence (DNA): TGTGCCTCCCGGGTAGAGGGAACTGAAGCTTTCTTT. It codes for CASRVEGTEAFF. The full variable domain, in which reference TRBV18 and TRBJ1-1 provide the parts outside the CDR3, is NAGVMQNPRHLVRRRGQEARLRCSPMKGHSHVYWYRQLPEEGLKFMVYLQKENIIDESGMPKERFSAEFPKEGPSILRIQQVVRGDSAAYFCASRVEGTEAFFGQGTRLTVV.

The rearrangement joins TRBV29-1 to TRBJ1-1; 7 bases are shared with TRBD1. J was trimmed by 4 bases and V by 6 bases; bases with no gene match: 8. The CDR3 consists of 13 residues. Germline loops: CDR1 SQVTM, CDR2 ANQGSEA. The CDR3 DNA reads TGCAGCGTAGGAGGGGGCGCTAGCACTGAAGCTTTCTTT. Translated, it gives CSVGGGASTEAFF.

The chain has TRBV15 and TRBJ2-1; 7 bases are a match to TRBD2. The germline CDR1 and CDR2 sequences are LNHNV and YYDKDF (reference sequence). This CDR3 is built from 13 residues. V was pared by 1 base and J by 8 bases, with 2 bases of the junction left unmatched. CDR3 DNA sequence: TGTGCCACCAGCAGAGGCGGGAGCGATGAGCAGTTCTTC. Amino acid sequence: CATSRGGSDEQFF. The whole variable domain, remainder taken from reference TRBV15 and TRBJ2-1, is DAMVIQNPRYQVTQFGKPVTLSCSQTLNHNVMYWYQQKSSQAPKLLFHYYDKDFNNEADTPDNFQSRRPNTSFCFLDIRSPGLGDTAMYLCATSRGGSDEQFFGPGTRLTVL.

The J gene is TRBJ2-1, the V gene TRBV7-9, with D tentatively TRBD2 (5 bases). Germline V lookup: CDR1 SEHNR, CDR2 FQNEAQ (reference sequence). This CDR3 contains 13 residues. V lost 5 bases, J lost 9 bases, and 14 bases lay in between. The CDR3 region has the DNA TGTGCCAGCAGCCGAACTAGTTGGGGTGAGCAGTTCTTC. Encoded protein: CASSRTSWGEQFF.

The chain is built from TRBV7-2 and TRBJ1-2, with 9 positions matching TRBD1. CDR1 and CDR2 (germline): SGHTA, FQGNSA. The CDR3 consists of 14 residues. V trimming: 3 bases; J trimming: 7 bases; junction bases outside the gene matches: 6. The CDR3 coding sequence is TGTGCCAGCAGCTTGAGGACAGGGGAAGGTGGCTACACCTTC. Amino acid sequence: CASSLRTGEGGYTF.

The chain has TRBV30 and TRBJ2-1; 9 bases fit TRBD1. V was pared by 1 base and J by 4 bases, with 8 bases of the junction left unmatched. The CDR3 length is 16 residues. Germline V lookup: CDR1 GTSNPN, CDR2 SVGIG (reference sequence). The CDR3, as DNA: TGTGCCTGGAGTGGATTACCGGGACAGGGATACAATGAGCAGTTCTTC. Its translation is CAWSGLPGQGYNEQFF.

The V and J genes are TRBV11-2 and TRBJ2-7, with D tentatively TRBD1 or TRBD2 (5 bases each). Germline CDR1 and CDR2: SGHAT and FQNNGV. The CDR3 runs 15 residues. Trimming stripped 1 base from V and 0 bases from J, with 10 bases between. This chain's CDR3 is CASSLAGRSSYEQYF. The CDR3 nucleotides are TGTGCCAGCAGCTTAGCGGGACGGAGCTCCTACGAGCAGTACTTC.

The genes are TRBV5-1 and TRBJ2-1, with a possible D match to TRBD2 (5 bases). This CDR3 region has 14 residues. The V gene lost 4 bases and the J gene lost 10 bases, with 18 bases spanning the gap. Germline CDR1 SGHRS, CDR2 YFSETQ. DNA of the CDR3: TGCGCCAGCAGCGATTCATCGGGGAGTGAGGAGCAGTTCTTC. Translated: CASSDSSGSEEQFF.

The chain employs TRBV4-1 and TRBJ1-3, with D possibly being TRBD1 (6 bases). The V end lost 1 base, the J end lost 0 bases, and 13 bases lay between the germline ends. Germline CDR1 is MGHRA and CDR2 is YSYEKL. The CDR3 has 17 residues. In DNA form, the CDR3 reads TGCGCCAGCAGCCAAGTAACAGGGCTTAGCTCTGGAAACACCATATATTTT. It codes for CASSQVTGLSSGNTIYF.

The V and J genes are TRBV10-2 and TRBJ1-5; 10 bases align to TRBD1. The V segment lost 8 bases and the J segment 3 bases; nucleotides outside the gene matches: 10. Germline V CDR1 and CDR2: WSHSY, SAAADI. The CDR3 is made up of 16 amino acids. The CDR3 DNA reads as TGCGCCAGCCAAGACCCGGGACAGGGGATCAATCAGCCCCAGCATTTT. This sequence encodes CASQDPGQGINQPQHF.

CDR3 sequence (DNA): TGTGCCAGCAGCTTAGACCCCCTCCACGAGCAGTACTTC. Its translation: CASSLDPLHEQYF. The chain joins TRBV7-9 to TRBJ2-7, with D unclear. The CDR3 extends over 13 amino acids. V was cut by 1 base and J by 5 bases, with 9 bases left in between. Per germline, CDR1 SEHNR and CDR2 FQNEAQ (reference sequence).

The V and J genes are TRBV20-1 and TRBJ2-1; D remains unclear. The length of the CDR3 is 10 residues. CDR1 DFQATT and CDR2 SNEGSKA come from the germline V gene (reference sequence). Deletions cut 4 bases from V and 8 bases from J, with 6 bases between. The CDR3 region has the DNA TGCAGTGCTAAAAGGGATGAGCAGTTCTTC. Amino acid sequence: CSAKRDEQFF.

The chain combines TRBV28 with TRBJ2-1; 7 bases map to TRBD2. Germline V gene lookup returns CDR1 MDHEN and CDR2 SYDVKM. This CDR3 contains 15 residues. V was clipped by 6 bases and J by 3 bases; unmatched bases: 8. The CDR3 DNA reads TGTGCCAGCAGCCCGCGGACGGGAGGCTACAATGAGCAGTTCTTC. This sequence encodes CASSPRTGGYNEQFF.